This TCR beta chain was identified during a study of T-cell reconstitution after alpha-beta-depleted transplantation in children. Ten or more counts support this clonotype. Library preparation (for TCRbeta) was performed with unique molecular identifiers. TCRdb re-derived calls from the PCR reads in MiXCR, one entry per CDR3 protein. The sample holds more than 550,000 distinct CDR3 sequences, 10% seen once. CDR3 size: 18 residues. Germline V gene data show CDR1 as MNHEY and CDR2 as SVGEGT. V gave up 6 bases and J gave up 0 bases, with 20 bases separating them. The sample in question was PBMCs from the stem cell graft donor, obtained from the stem cell graft. This receptor was taken from a human donor who donated a stem cell graft to a child with acute myeloid leukemia. The chain uses TRBV6-2 or TRBV6-3 and TRBJ2-2; either TRBD1 or TRBD2 may fit D (6 bases each). The CDR3 spells CASSLRGTQFANTGELFF. The CDR3 DNA reads TGTGCCAGCAGCCTAAGGGGGACTCAGTTCGCGAACACCGGGGAGCTGTTTTTT.